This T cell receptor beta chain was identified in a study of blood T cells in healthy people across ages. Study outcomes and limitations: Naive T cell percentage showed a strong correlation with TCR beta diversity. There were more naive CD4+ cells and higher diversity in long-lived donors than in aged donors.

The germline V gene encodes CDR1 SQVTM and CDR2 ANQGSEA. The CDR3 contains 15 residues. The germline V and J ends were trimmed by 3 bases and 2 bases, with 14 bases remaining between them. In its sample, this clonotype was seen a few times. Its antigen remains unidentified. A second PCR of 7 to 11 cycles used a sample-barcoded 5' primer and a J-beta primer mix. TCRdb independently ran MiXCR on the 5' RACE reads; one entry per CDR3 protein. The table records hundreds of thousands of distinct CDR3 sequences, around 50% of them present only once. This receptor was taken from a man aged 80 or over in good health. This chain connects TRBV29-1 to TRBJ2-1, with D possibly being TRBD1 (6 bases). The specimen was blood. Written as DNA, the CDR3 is TGCAGCGTTGATATTCGGGACAAGGCCTACAATGAGCAGTTCTTC. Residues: CSVDIRDKAYNEQFF.